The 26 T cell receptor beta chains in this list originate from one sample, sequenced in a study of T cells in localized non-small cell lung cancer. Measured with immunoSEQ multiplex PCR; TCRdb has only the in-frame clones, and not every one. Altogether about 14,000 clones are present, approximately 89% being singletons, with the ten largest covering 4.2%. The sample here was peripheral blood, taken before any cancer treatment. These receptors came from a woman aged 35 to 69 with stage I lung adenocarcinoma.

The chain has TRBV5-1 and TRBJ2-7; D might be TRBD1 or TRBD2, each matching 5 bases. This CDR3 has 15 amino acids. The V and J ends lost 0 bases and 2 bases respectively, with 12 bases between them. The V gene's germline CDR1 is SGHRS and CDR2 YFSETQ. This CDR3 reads CASSLGGTAAYEQYF. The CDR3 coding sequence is TGCGCCAGCAGCTTGGGAGGGACGGCAGCCTACGAGCAGTACTTC.

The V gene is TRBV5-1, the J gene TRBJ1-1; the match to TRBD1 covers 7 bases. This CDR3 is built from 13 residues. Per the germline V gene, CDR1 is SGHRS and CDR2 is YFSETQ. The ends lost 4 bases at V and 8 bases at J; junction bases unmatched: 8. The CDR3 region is CASSPGTAQEAFF. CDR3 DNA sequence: TGCGCCAGCAGCCCAGGGACAGCCCAGGAAGCTTTCTTT.

CDR3 sequence reads: CASSLVAGQGVEKLFF. The CDR3 nucleotides are TGTGCCAGCAGCTTAGTCGCGGGACAGGGAGTTGAAAAACTGTTTTTT. The rearrangement links TRBV7-8 to TRBJ1-4, with TRBD1 matching over 9 bases. The CDR3 runs to 16 residues. V gave up 1 base and J gave up 7 bases; unmatched junction bases: 7. The germline CDR1 and CDR2 sequences are SGHVS and FQNEAQ.

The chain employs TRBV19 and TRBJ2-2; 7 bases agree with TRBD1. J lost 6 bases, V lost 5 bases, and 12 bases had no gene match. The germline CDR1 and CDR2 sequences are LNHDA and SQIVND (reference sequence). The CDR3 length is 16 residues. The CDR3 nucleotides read TGTGCCAGTAGTCCTGACCCCGGGACAGTGGCCGGGGAGCTGTTTTTT. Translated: CASSPDPGTVAGELFF.

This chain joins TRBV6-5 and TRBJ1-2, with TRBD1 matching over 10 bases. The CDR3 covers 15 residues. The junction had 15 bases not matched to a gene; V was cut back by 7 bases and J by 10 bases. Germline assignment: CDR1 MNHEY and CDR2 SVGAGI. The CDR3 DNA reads TGTGCCAGCATCACCTCCCCGGGACAGGGGCTAACCTACACCTTC. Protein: CASITSPGQGLTYTF.

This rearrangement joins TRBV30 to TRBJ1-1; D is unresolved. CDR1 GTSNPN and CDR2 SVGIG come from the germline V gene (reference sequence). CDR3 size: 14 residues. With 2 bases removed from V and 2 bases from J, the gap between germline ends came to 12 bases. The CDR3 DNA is TGTGCCTGGAGTCCCCACAACCTCAACACTGAAGCTTTCTTT. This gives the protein CAWSPHNLNTEAFF.

CDR3 in amino acids: CASSLVGFLGEQYF. The CDR3 DNA reads as TGTGCCAGCAGCTTGGTTGGGTTTCTGGGCGAGCAGTACTTC. The rearrangement joins TRBV5-6 to TRBJ2-7; the D is unclear. In germline, CDR1 is SGHDT, CDR2 YYEEEE. The CDR3 runs 14 residues. Trimming removed 0 bases at V and 6 bases at J, with 13 bases between.

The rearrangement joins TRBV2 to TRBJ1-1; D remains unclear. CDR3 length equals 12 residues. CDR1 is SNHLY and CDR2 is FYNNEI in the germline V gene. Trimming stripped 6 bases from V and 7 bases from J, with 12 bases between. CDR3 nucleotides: TGTGCCAGCAGCACCGAGACCGTTGAAGCTTTCTTT. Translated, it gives CASSTETVEAFF.

The CDR3 spells CASSLRNTQYF. The CDR3 bases are TGCGCCAGCAGCTTGAGGAATACGCAGTATTTT. This sequence joins TRBV5-1 and TRBJ2-3, with D unclear. The CDR3 runs 11 residues. Per germline, CDR1 SGHRS and CDR2 YFSETQ. V was trimmed by 1 base and J by 7 bases, leaving 4 bases between them.

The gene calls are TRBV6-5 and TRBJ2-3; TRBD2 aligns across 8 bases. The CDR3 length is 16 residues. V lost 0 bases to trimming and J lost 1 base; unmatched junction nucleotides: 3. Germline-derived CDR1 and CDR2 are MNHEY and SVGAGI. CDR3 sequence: CASSYSPGGGTDTQYF. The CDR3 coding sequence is TGTGCCAGCAGTTACTCACCGGGGGGGGGCACAGATACGCAGTATTTT.

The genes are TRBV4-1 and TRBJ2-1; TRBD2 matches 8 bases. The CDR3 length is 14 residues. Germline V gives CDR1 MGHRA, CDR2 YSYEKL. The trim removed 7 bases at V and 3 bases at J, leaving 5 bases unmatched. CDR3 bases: TGCGCCAGCACGGGGGGGCCCGACTACAATGAGCAGTTCTTC. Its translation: CASTGGPDYNEQFF.

Here the CDR3 reads CASSRGFGTEAFF. CDR3 in DNA: TGCGCCAGCAGCCGCGGGTTTGGCACTGAAGCTTTCTTT. V and J are TRBV4-3 and TRBJ1-1; D is ambiguous. Trimming pared 4 bases from V and 4 bases from J, leaving 10 bases between. Germline lookup yields CDR1 LGHNA and CDR2 YSLEER. The CDR3 extends over 13 amino acids.

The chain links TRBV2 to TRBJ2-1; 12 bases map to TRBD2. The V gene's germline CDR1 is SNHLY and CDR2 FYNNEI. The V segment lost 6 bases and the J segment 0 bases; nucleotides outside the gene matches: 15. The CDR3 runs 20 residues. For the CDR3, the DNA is TGTGCCAGCAGGACCCTAGCGGGGGGGCCCAGAACTAGCTCCTACAATGAGCAGTTCTTC. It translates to CASRTLAGGPRTSSYNEQFF.

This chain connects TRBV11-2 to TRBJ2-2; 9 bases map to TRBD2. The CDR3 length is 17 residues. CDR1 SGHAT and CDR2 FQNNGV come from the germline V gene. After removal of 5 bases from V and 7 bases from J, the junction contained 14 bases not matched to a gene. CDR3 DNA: TGTGCCAGCAGCCCAATAGCGGGGGTTAGTCGTGTCGGGGAGCTGTTTTTT. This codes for CASSPIAGVSRVGELFF.

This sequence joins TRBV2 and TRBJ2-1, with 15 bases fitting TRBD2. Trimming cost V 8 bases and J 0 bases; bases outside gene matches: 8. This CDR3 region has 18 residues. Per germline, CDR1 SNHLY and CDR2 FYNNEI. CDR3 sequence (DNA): TGTGCCAGCCCTCTCGGGACTAGCGGGGGGAGCTCCTACAATGAGCAGTTCTTC. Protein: CASPLGTSGGSSYNEQFF.

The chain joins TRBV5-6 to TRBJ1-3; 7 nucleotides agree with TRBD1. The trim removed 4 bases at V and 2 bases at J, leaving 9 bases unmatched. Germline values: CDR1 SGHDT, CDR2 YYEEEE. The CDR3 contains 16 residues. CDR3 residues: CASSNSWDRTGNTIYF. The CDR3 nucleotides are TGTGCCAGCAGCAACTCCTGGGACAGAACTGGAAACACCATATATTTT.

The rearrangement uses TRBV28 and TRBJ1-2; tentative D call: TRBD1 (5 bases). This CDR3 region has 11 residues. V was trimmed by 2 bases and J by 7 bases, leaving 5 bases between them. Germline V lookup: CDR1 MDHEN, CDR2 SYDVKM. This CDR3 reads CASSLQGGYTF. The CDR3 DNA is TGTGCCAGCAGTTTACAGGGTGGCTACACCTTC.

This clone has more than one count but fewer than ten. CDR3 sequence: CASRDGQGKRAFF. The CDR3 nucleotides read TGCGCCAGCAGGGATGGACAGGGGAAGAGAGCTTTCTTT. The rearrangement joins TRBV10-2 to TRBJ1-1; 9 bases agree with TRBD1. Trimming took 6 bases from V and 10 from J; bases not matched to a gene: 9. Germline CDR1 WSHSY, CDR2 SAAADI. The CDR3 spans 13 residues.

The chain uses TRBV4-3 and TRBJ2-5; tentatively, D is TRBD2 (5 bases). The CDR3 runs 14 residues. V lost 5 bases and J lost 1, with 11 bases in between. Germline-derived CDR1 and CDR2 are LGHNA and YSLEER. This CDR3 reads CASSEVSGQETQYF. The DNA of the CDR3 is TGCGCCAGCAGCGAGGTGAGCGGCCAAGAGACCCAGTACTTC.

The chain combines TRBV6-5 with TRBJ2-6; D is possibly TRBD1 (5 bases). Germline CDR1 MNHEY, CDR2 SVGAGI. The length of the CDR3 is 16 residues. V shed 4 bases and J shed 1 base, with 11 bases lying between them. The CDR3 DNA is TGTGCCAGCAGTTTGGGCAGGGTGTCTGGGGCCAACGTCCTGACTTTC. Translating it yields CASSLGRVSGANVLTF.

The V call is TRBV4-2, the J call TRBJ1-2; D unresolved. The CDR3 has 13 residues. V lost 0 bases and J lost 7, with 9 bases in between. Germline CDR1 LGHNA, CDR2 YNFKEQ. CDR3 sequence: CASSQERGSGYTF. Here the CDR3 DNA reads TGTGCCAGCAGCCAAGAAAGAGGGTCTGGCTACACCTTC.

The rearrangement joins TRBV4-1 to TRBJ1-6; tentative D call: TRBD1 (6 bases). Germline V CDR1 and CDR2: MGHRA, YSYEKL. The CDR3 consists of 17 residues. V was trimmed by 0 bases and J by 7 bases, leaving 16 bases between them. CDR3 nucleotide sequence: TGCGCCAGCAGCCAAGAGTTCGTCAGGGACACCAATTCACCCCTCCACTTT. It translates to CASSQEFVRDTNSPLHF.

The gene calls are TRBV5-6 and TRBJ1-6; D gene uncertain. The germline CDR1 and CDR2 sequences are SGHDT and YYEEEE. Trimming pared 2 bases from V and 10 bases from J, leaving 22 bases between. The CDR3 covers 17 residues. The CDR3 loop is CASSFFWVSQENSPLHF. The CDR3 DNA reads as TGTGCCAGCAGCTTCTTCTGGGTGTCCCAAGAGAACTCACCCCTCCACTTT.

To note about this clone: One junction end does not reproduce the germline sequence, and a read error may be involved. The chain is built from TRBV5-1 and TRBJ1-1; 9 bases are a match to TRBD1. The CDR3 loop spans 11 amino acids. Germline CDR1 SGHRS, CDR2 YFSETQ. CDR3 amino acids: CASSLQGAWDF. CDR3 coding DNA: TGCGCCAGCAGCCTACAGGGGGCGTGGGACTTT.

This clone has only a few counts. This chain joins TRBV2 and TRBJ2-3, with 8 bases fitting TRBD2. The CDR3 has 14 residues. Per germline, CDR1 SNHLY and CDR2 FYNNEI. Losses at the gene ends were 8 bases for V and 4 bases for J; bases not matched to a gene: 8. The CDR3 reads CASHGGAPADTQYF. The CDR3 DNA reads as TGTGCCAGCCACGGGGGGGCCCCCGCAGATACGCAGTATTTT. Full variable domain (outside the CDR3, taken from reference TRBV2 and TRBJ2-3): EPEVTQTPSHQVTQMGQEVILRCVPISNHLYFYWYRQILGQKVEFLVSFYNNEISEKSEIFDDQFSVERPDGSNFTLKIRSTKLEDSAMYFCASHGGAPADTQYFGPGTRLTVL.

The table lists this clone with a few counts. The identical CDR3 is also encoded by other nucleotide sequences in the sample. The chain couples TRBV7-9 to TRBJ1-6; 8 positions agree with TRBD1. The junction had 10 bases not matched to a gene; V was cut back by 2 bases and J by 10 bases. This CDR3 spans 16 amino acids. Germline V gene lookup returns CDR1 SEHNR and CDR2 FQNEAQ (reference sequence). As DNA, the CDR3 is TGTGCCAGCAGCTTAAGGGCGGGGACAGGACACTCACCCCTCCACTTT. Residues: CASSLRAGTGHSPLHF. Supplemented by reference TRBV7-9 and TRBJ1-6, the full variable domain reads DTGVSQNPRHKITKRGQNVTFRCDPISEHNRLYWYRQTLGQGPEFLTYFQNEAQLEKSRLLSDRFSAERPKGSFSTLEIQRTEQGDSAMYLCASSLRAGTGHSPLHFGNGTRLTVT.